This T cell receptor (beta chain) was profiled in a study of blood T cell repertoires in COVID-19. Whole-study context: The samples span acute and convalescent COVID-19 from the United States, Italy and Spain. PBMCs, B-cell-depleted T cells, or T cells provided the cDNA or gDNA that made up the material.

CDR3 length: 13 residues. V shed 5 bases and J shed 5 bases, with 13 bases lying between them. Germline CDR1 reads SGHAT; CDR2 reads FQNNGV. In the source study's methods: Amplifying reference gene primers gave estimates of nucleated cell counts. The protocol was immunoSEQ multiplex PCR, while the TCRdb copy is restricted to in-frame clones and leaves out a portion. That table is the source of V, J and clone size, and D and trimming were worked out from the DNA. The sample includes about 68,000 clones, around 87% seen only once; the top ten take roughly 7%. Sequences were obtained from peripheral blood. The TCR comes from a man aged 45 to 65 with active COVID-19. The rearrangement uses TRBV11-2 and TRBJ2-7; possibly TRBD1 for D (5 bases). This CDR3 reads CASSPSGSHEQYF. The CDR3 nucleotides read TGTGCCAGCAGCCCATCAGGGTCCCACGAGCAGTACTTC.